The clone carrying this T cell receptor (beta chain) has only one observation. The target antigen is unknown. This record belongs to a study of cytomegalovirus exposure and HLA in healthy donors. Study-level background: In an earlier analysis, around 120 million unique TCR beta sequences were found from approximately 190 million T cells. Early on, a data release was issued that held 65 million to 100 million unique TCRs from HLA-typed donors. Broader study findings: As confirmed in vitro, a few CMV-associated chains were specific for CMV antigens.

This PCR relied on a set of 60 Vbeta primers and 13 Jbeta primers. Per the authors' pipeline: Counted up in a later analysis, unique TCR beta chains came to 65 million to 100 million, with around 10 million shared. The data were produced by immunoSEQ multiplex PCR, yet TCRdb's version contains in-frame clones alone and is incomplete. The V and J calls and clone size come from that table; D and trimming were worked out from the DNA. The sample lists around 130,000 clones, about 81% seen once, with under 7% in the top ten. The CDR3 extends over 16 amino acids. Germline assignment: CDR1 SGHDT and CDR2 YYEEEE. V trimming: 3 bases; J trimming: 1 base; junction bases outside the gene matches: 3.

The gene calls are TRBV5-6 and TRBJ1-5, with 11 bases identical to TRBD1. Sequencing was done on a sample of PBMCs. This TCR was sampled from a woman in her thirties or forties in good health and CMV-seropositive. The CDR3 region is CASSWTGGRSNQPQHF. The DNA for the CDR3 is TGTGCCAGCAGCTGGACAGGGGGCAGGAGCAATCAGCCCCAGCATTTT. Drawing the rest from reference TRBV5-6 and TRBJ1-5, the complete variable domain is DAGVTQSPTHLIKTRGQQVTLRCSPKSGHDTVSWYQQALGQGPQFIFQYYEEEERQRGNFPDRFSGHQFPNYSSELNVNALLLGDSALYLCASSWTGGRSNQPQHFGDGTRLSIL.